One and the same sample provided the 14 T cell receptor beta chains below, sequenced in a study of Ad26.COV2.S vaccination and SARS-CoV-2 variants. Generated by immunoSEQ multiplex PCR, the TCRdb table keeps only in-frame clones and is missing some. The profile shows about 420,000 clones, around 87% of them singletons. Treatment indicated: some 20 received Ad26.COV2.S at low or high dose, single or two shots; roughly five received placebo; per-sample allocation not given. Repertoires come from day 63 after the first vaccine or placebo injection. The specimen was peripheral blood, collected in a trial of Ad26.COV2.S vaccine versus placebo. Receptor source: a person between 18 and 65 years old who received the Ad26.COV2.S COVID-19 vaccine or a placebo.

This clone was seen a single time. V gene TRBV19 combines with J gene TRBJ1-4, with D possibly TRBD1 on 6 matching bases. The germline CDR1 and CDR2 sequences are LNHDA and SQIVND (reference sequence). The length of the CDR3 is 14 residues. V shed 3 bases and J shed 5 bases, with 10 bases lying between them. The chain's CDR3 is CASSMSGQNEKLFF. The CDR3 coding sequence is TGTGCCAGTAGTATGAGCGGACAGAATGAAAAACTGTTTTTT.

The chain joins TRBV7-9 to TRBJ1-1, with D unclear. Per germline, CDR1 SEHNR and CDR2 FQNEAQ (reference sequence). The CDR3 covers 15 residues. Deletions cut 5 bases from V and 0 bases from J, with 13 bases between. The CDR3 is CASSRTELMNTEAFF. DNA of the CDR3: TGTGCCAGCAGCCGGACGGAGCTAATGAACACTGAAGCTTTCTTT.

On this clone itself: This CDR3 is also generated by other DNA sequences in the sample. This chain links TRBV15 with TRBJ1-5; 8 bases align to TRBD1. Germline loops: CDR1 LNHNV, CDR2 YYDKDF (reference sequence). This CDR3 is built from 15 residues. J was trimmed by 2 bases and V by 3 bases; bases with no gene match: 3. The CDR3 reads CATSRDRAGNQPQHF. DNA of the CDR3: TGTGCCACCAGCAGGGACAGGGCGGGCAATCAGCCCCAGCATTTT.

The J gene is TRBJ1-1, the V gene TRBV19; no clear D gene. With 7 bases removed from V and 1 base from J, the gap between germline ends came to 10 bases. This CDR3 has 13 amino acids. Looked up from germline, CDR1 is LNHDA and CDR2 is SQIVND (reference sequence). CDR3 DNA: TGTGCCAGTAAGTATGACGGGAACACTGAAGCTTTCTTT. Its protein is CASKYDGNTEAFF.

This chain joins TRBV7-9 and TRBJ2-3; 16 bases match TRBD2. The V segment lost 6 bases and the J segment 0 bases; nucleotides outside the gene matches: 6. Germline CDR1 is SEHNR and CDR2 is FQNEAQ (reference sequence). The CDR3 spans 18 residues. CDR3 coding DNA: TGTGCCAGCAGACCGGGACTAGCGGGGGGGCTAAGCACAGATACGCAGTATTTT. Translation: CASRPGLAGGLSTDTQYF.

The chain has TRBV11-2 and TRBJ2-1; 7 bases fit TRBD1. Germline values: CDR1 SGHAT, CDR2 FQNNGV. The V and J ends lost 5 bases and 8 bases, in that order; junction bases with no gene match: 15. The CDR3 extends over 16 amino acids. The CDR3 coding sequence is TGTGCCAGCAGCAGTCCACAGGGGATCTTTAACGATGAGCAGTTCTTC. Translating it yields CASSSPQGIFNDEQFF.

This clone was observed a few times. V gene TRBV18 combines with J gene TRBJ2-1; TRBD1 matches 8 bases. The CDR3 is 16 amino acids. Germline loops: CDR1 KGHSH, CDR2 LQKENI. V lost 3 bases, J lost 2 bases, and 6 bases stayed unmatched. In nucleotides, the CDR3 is TGTGCCAGCTCACCCAACAGGGGGTCGCCCTACAATGAGCAGTTCTTC. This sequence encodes CASSPNRGSPYNEQFF.

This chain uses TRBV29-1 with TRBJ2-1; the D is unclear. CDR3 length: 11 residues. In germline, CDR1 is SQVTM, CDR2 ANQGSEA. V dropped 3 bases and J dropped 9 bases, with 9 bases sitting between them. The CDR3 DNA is TGCAGCGTTGATATGACGGGTGAGCAGTTCTTC. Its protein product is CSVDMTGEQFF.

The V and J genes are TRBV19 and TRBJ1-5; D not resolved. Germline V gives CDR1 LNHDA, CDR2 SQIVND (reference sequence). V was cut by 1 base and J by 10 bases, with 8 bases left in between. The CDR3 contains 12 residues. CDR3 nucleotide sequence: TGTGCCAGTAGTATAGCGGGCACTCCCCAGCATTTT. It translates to CASSIAGTPQHF. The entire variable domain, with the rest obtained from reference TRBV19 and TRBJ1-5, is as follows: DGGITQSPKYLFRKEGQNVTLSCEQNLNHDAMYWYRQDPGQGLRLIYYSQIVNDFQKGDIAEGYSVSREKKESFPLTVTSAQKNPTAFYLCASSIAGTPQHFGDGTRLSIL.

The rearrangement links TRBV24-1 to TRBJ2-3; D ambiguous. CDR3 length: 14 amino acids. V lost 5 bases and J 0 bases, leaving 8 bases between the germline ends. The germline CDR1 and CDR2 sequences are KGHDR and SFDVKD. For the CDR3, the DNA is TGTGCCACCAGTGTCGACTGGAGCACAGATACGCAGTATTTT. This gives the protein CATSVDWSTDTQYF.

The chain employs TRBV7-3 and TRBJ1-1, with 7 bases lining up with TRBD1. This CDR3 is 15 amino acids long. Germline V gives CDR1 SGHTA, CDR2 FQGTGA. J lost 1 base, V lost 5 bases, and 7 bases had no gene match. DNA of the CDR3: TGTGCCAGCAGCCCTTTACAGGGGACGAACACTGAAGCTTTCTTT. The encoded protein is CASSPLQGTNTEAFF.

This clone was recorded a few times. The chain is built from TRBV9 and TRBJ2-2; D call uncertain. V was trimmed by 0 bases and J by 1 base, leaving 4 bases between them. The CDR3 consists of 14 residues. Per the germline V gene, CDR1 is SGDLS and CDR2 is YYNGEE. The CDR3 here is CASSVAVNTGELFF. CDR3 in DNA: TGTGCCAGCAGCGTAGCAGTGAACACCGGGGAGCTGTTTTTT.

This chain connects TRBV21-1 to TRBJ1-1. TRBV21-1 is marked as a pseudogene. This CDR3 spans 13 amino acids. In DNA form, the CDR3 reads TGTGCCAGCAGCAATGGGCGGTACACTGAAGCTTTCTTT. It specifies CASSNGRYTEAFF.

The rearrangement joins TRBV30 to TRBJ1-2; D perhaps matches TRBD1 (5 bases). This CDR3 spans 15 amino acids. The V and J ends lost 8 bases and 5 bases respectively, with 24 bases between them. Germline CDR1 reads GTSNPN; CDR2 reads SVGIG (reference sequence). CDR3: CALGGADVFGYGYTF. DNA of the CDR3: TGTGCCCTGGGCGGGGCAGACGTCTTTGGGTATGGCTACACCTTC.